A selection of T cell receptor beta chains follows, all from one sample in a study of T-cell memory formation after mild COVID-19. Via MiXCR, TCRdb re-called the 5' RACE reads, giving one row per CDR3 protein. The sample lists around 390,000 distinct CDR3 sequences, 16% occurring once. Input material: PBMCs or a T cell subset sorted from them (not recorded which). The receptors here all came from a man between 18 and 35 years old who had mild COVID-19 (a few samples of this study predate the infection). Cell type and time point are not known. The CDR3 runs from the conserved cysteine through the conserved F or W. Each record gives: D gene, clone size, J gene, V gene, CDR3 DNA, CDR3 protein. D genes are given only for firm matches. For some rows the clone size is stated as once, few or many, or as a class when expanded; others skip it.

NA	NA	TRBJ2-3	TRBV10-2	TGCGCCAGCAGGAATACAGCTGATACGCAGTATTTT	CASRNTADTQYF
TRBD1	NA	TRBJ1-5	TRBV28	TGTGCCAGCAGTCCCCTTTGGACAGGGGTTTCTGAGCCCCAGCATTTT	CASSPLWTGVSEPQHF
TRBD1	few	TRBJ1-6	TRBV4-1	TGCGCCAGCAGCCCCTTAGCAGGGGGCTTACCCCTCCACTTT	CASSPLAGGLPLHF
TRBD2	NA	TRBJ2-1	TRBV4-2	TGTGCCAGCAGCAGCAGCGGGGATATCATCTACAATGAGCAGTTCTTC	CASSSSGDIIYNEQFF
NA	NA	TRBJ1-3	TRBV20-1	TGCAGTGCTAGAGACCGAGGGGGTTACGGAAACACCATATATTTT	CSARDRGGYGNTIYF
TRBD2	NA	TRBJ2-6	TRBV20-1	TGCAGTGCTAGTAGCGGGGGGGATGGGGCCAACGTCCTGACTTTC	CSASSGGDGANVLTF
NA	few	TRBJ1-1	TRBV4-1	TGCGCCAGCAGCCCACGGGGAGGCGGGGACACTGAAGCTTTCTTT	CASSPRGGGDTEAFF
NA	NA	TRBJ1-1	TRBV19	TGTGCCAGCGCCGTGGGGTTTAACACTGAAGCTTTCTTT	CASAVGFNTEAFF
NA	few	TRBJ2-5	TRBV6-1	TGTGCCAGCAAGGGTGGGGCACCGGTGGGGACCCAGTACTTC	CASKGGAPVGTQYF
NA	few	TRBJ2-1	TRBV5-1	TGCGCCAGCAGCTTGGACTTAGTGGTCTACAATGAGCAGTTCTTC	CASSLDLVVYNEQFF
TRBD2	many	TRBJ2-1	TRBV24-1	TGTGCCACCAGTGATTCCGGGACTAGCGGATACAATGAGCAGTTCTTC	CATSDSGTSGYNEQFF
NA	few	TRBJ2-3	TRBV5-1	TGCGCCAGCAGCTTGGTTTTGGGAGATCGAACGCAGTATTTT	CASSLVLGDRTQYF
NA	few	TRBJ2-2	TRBV5-4	TGTGCCAGCTTTTACATATCCACCGGGGAGCTGTTTTTT	CASFYISTGELFF
NA	NA	TRBJ2-7	TRBV12-3/TRBV12-4	TGTGCCAGCAGTTCAGGGGGGACGGGACCCTACGAGCAGTACTTC	CASSSGGTGPYEQYF
NA	few	TRBJ1-5	TRBV12-3/TRBV12-4	TGTGCCAGCAGTATAGAAGGGGGGGGTAATCAGCCCCAGCATTTT	CASSIEGGGNQPQHF
NA	NA	TRBJ2-1	TRBV7-9	TGTGCCAGCAACCGTAACGGGGTTAATGAGCAGTTCTTC	CASNRNGVNEQFF
NA	NA	TRBJ2-3	TRBV4-2	TGTGCCAGCAGCCCCTCCGTGGGGACAGATACGCAGTATTTT	CASSPSVGTDTQYF
TRBD1	few	TRBJ1-5	TRBV27	TGTGCCAGCAGTTTGACAGGGGTAGGGACTCAGCCCCAGCATTTT	CASSLTGVGTQPQHF
TRBD1	NA	TRBJ1-3	TRBV5-6	TGTGCCAGCAGCTCTCCGGGACAGGGTTCTCGCACCATATATTTT	CASSSPGQGSRTIYF
NA	few	TRBJ2-7	TRBV4-3	TGCGCCAGCAGCCAAGATCGAGGGTCCGAGCAGTACTTC	CASSQDRGSEQYF
NA	NA	TRBJ1-2	TRBV28	TGTGCCAGCAGTTTATATCTGGAACCGAGGGGCTACACCTTC	CASSLYLEPRGYTF
TRBD1	NA	TRBJ2-1	TRBV24-1	TGTGCCACCAGTGATTTACCCAGGGGGCATGGGCAGTTCTTC	CATSDLPRGHGQFF
TRBD1	NA	TRBJ1-4	TRBV20-1	TGCAGTGCCGGACAGGGGGCCGAGGAAAAACTGTTTTTT	CSAGQGAEEKLFF
NA	few	TRBJ2-4	TRBV5-5	TGTGCCAGCACGAAGGACGGGATTAACATTCAGTACTTC	CASTKDGINIQYF
NA	NA	TRBJ2-7	TRBV4-3	TGCGCCAGCAGCCAAGATCAGAAAGGAACTAGGAACGAGCAGTACTTC	CASSQDQKGTRNEQYF
NA	many	TRBJ2-7	TRBV5-1	TGCGCCAGCAGCTTGGACAGCGATTCCTACGAGCAGTACTTC	CASSLDSDSYEQYF
NA	NA	TRBJ2-5	TRBV7-7	TGTGCTAGCAGCTTAGGAGTCGAGGGCGAGACCCAGTACTTC	CASSLGVEGETQYF
NA	NA	TRBJ1-3	TRBV7-9	TGTGCCAGCAGCTTACTGACTCCGAGCTCTGGAAACACCATATATTTT	CASSLLTPSSGNTIYF
NA	NA	TRBJ2-7	TRBV6-5	TGTGCCAGCAGTTACTCGCGGTTTACCGAGCAGTACTTC	CASSYSRFTEQYF
TRBD1	NA	TRBJ2-5	TRBV7-2	TGTGCCAGCAGCGACAGGGGAATCCAAGAGACCCAGTACTTC	CASSDRGIQETQYF
NA	NA	TRBJ1-6	TRBV10-3	TGTGCCATCAGTGGACAGAACTCACCCCTCCACTTT	CAISGQNSPLHF
NA	NA	TRBJ1-2	TRBV19	TGTGCCAGCTCGGTTGCTAACTATGGCTACACCTTC	CASSVANYGYTF
TRBD1	few	TRBJ1-5	TRBV19	TGTGCCACTAGCGGGACAGGGGGACCGGGGAATCAGCCCCAGCATTTT	CATSGTGGPGNQPQHF
TRBD1	many	TRBJ2-3	TRBV4-1	TGCGCCAGCAGCCGTCCCGGGACAGTTTCAGATACGCAGTATTTT	CASSRPGTVSDTQYF
NA	few	TRBJ1-6	TRBV7-2	TGTGCCAGCAGTAACAGGGTTGGAGATTCACCCCTCCACTTT	CASSNRVGDSPLHF
NA	few	TRBJ1-6	TRBV6-5	TGTGCCAGCAGTTTCGGGTTGTTCGAGTCCCTCCACTTT	CASSFGLFESLHF
NA	many	TRBJ2-2	TRBV18	TGTGCCAGCTCACCCGGCGGCACCGGGGAGCTGTTTTTT	CASSPGGTGELFF
NA	NA	TRBJ2-5	TRBV11-2	TGTGCCAGCAGCTATTATGCGCTGACTGGGGGGACCCAGTACTTC	CASSYYALTGGTQYF